This paragraph covers one TCR beta chain sequence. Its target antigen remains unknown. Base qualities are not at hand, and no much larger clone is one base apart. Germline trimming amounts to 5 bases on V and 9 bases on J, with 8 as the count of junction bases outside the gene matches. Per the germline V gene (reference sequence), SEHNR is the CDR1 and FQNEAQ is the CDR2. From its cysteine to its phenylalanine, the CDR3 spans 14 amino acids. The CDR3 DNA has 42 bases and is translated from base 1. The method was RACE. TCRdb lists the instrument as NextSeq 500. During library preparation, unique molecular identifiers were attached to individual cDNA molecules so that TCRs could be counted quantitatively and reproducibly. For every blood RNA sample, sequencing covered both the TCR alpha and TCR beta chains. Per the authors' processing: Samples had a median of roughly 91,000 TCRs, with a range from roughly 20,000 to 690,600. The Decombinator software suite was used to annotate the V, J and CDR3 of the TCR reads. To make PS versus PT1 abundance plots, every sample was subsampled to the same number of TCRs (28,000). Expanded TCRs were defined as absent before sensitization and observed at least eight times at the 2-week time point. TCRdb reprocessed the public reads (quality trimming at Q25 with fastp, clone calling with MiXCR) and kept in-frame beta chains. Entries that share a CDR3 protein sequence are merged under the most common genes and DNA. TCRdb's processing, not the authors', yielded these V and J calls. For this sample the table gives over 150,000 distinct CDR3 sequences, of which 25% to 30% were detected only once. Jointly, the top ten make up around 2.3% of the sample.

The sample's time point, from its label and the paper: patch test 3, about 24 weeks after DPC sensitization. The sample's treatment or condition label, in plain terms: therapeutic diphenylcyclopropenone sensitization with weekly scalp DPC. Blood at each patch-test visit was drawn before the patch test was applied. Eligible patients were aged 18 to 70, diagnosed with alopecia, deemed suitable for DPC therapy, and excluded if pregnant. Total RNA was isolated from unfractionated whole blood collected in Tempus Blood RNA tubes. This record comes from a study of human T cells and chemical hapten exposure (dated by TCRdb to 2020 to 2023). Regarding the complete study: For sensitization, 2% DPC in acetone was applied to a roughly 2 cm by roughly 2 cm area of upper inner arm skin. Weekly therapeutic DPC doses were additionally applied to the scalp of patients throughout the roughly 23-week study period. Patch testing on the upper back used Finn chambers containing 0.01% DPC, with scoring done after 6 days according to International Contact Dermatitis Research Group standards. Most of the patients in the cohort were female, and the cohort covered alopecia areata with under or over 50% scalp involvement, alopecia totalis and alopecia universalis. Libraries were pooled for sequencing, and per-sample TCR yields varied mainly because of small differences in library volumes within the pool. Peripheral blood TCR repertoire changes were tracked in vivo in alopecia patients during primary and secondary sensitization to the hapten diphenylcyclopropenone (DPC). Blood samples were taken from patients before sensitization (week 0) and at 2, 6 and about 24 weeks after DPC sensitization. Blood for TCR sequencing was provided by twenty-nine alopecia patients at one to four time points (pre-sensitization, 2, 6 and 24 weeks).

Results and caveats for the whole study, not just this receptor: Significantly more large CDR3 similarity clusters were formed by expanded TCRs than by pre-sensitization or healthy control sets, consistent with antigen-driven responses. No change with DPC sensitization was found in the number of TCRs above 1 in 1000 frequency, and no evidence of global repertoire structure alterations was found. Patch test score was positively correlated with the number of PT1 expanded TCRs, with significance at thresholds 8, 16 and 32 but not at 4. Repeated subsampling changed both the strength of the expansion versus patch-test correlation and the threshold at which the correlation became significant. Because every patient had alopecia, a presumed autoimmune disease, the patients' immune response might differ from that of healthy individuals.

This sequence uses TRBV7-9 and TRBJ2-3; TRBD2 fits 10 bases in the junction. The specimen was whole blood, collected in connection with sensitization to the hapten diphenylcyclopropenone (DPC). This TCR derives from a woman in her late teens or twenties with alopecia areata. Some clones in this sample may be carry-over from other donors' samples. CDR3 sequence: CASSRTSGTGTQYF. Here is the DNA: TGTGCCAGCAGCCGGACTAGCGGCACAGGGACGCAGTATTTT.